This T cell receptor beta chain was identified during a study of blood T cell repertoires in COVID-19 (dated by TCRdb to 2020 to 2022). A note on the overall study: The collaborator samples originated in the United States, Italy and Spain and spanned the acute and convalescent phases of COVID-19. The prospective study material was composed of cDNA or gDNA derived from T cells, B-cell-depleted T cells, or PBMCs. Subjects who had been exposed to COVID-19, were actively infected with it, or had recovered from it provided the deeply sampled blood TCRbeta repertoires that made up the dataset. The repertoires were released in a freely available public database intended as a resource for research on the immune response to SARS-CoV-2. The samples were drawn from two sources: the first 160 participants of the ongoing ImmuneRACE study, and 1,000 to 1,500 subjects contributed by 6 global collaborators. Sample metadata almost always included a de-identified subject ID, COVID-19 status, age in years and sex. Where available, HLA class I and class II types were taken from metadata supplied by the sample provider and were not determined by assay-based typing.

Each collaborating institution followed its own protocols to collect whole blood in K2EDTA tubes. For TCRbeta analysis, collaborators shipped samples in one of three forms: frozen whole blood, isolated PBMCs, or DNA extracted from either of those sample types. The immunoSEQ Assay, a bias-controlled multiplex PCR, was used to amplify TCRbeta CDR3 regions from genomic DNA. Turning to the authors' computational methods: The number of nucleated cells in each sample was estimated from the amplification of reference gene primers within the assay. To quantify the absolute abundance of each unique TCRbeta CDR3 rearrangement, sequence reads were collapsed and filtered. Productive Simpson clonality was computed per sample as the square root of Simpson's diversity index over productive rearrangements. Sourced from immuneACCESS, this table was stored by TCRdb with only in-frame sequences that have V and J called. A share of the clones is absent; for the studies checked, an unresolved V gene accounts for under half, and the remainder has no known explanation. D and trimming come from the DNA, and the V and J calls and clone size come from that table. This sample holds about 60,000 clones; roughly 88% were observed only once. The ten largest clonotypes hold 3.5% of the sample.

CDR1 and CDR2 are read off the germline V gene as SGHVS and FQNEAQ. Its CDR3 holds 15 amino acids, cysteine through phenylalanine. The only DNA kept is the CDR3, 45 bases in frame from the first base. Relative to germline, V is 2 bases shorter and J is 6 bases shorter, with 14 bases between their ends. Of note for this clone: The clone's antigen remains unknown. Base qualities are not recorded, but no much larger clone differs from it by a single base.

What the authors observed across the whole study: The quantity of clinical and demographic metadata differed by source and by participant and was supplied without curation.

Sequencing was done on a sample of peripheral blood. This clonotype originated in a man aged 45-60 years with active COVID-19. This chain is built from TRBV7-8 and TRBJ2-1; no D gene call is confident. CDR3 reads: CASSLSGGTVNEQFF. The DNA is TGTGCCAGCAGCTTAAGTGGTGGTACGGTCAATGAGCAGTTCTTC.